The 8 T cell receptor beta chains below were found in one sample sequenced in a study of tumor and adjacent non-tumor tissue in lung cancer. The template was RNA from unsorted bulk tissue. Three rounds of nested PCR, following a modified ARM-PCR protocol, produced the TCRbeta library. TCRdb independently ran MiXCR on the multiplex PCR reads; one entry per CDR3 protein. The repertoire holds under 250,000 distinct CDR3 sequences, with 70% to 75% as singletons. The sample taken for sequencing was lung tumor tissue. These TCRs come from a man in his 60s with non-small cell lung cancer.

The chain carries TRBV7-9 and TRBJ2-5; no definite D call. V lost 3 bases and J lost 7, with 9 bases in between. The germline V gene has CDR1 SEHNR and CDR2 FQNEAQ (reference sequence). This CDR3 comprises 12 residues. The CDR3, as DNA: TGTGCCAGCAGCTTTGGATTGGGGACCCAGTACTTC. Its translation is CASSFGLGTQYF. Full variable domain (remainder filled in from reference TRBV7-9 and TRBJ2-5): DTGVSQNPRHKITKRGQNVTFRCDPISEHNRLYWYRQTLGQGPEFLTYFQNEAQLEKSRLLSDRFSAERPKGSFSTLEIQRTEQGDSAMYLCASSFGLGTQYFGPGTRLLVL.

The V and J genes are TRBV12-3 or TRBV12-4 and TRBJ1-3; no definite D call. This CDR3 comprises 14 residues. V lost 8 bases and J lost 2, with 13 bases in between. CDR3 DNA sequence: TGTGCCAGCCTAGCGGCCACCGCTGGAAACACCATATATTTT. This encodes CASLAATAGNTIYF.

A word on this clonotype: This may stem from a read error, because a much larger clone lies one nucleotide away. This chain connects TRBV30 to TRBJ1-4; D gene unclear. The CDR3 sequence is 16 residues long. The germline gives CDR1 GTSNPN, CDR2 SVGIG (reference sequence). The CDR3 DNA reads TGTGCCTGGAGTGCCCAAACGGGATTCTCCGGAGAAAAACTGTATTTT. It codes for CAWSAQTGFSGEKLYF.

Points on this clonotype: This sequence may be a read error, since a much larger clone differs from it by one base. The rearrangement uses TRBV28 and TRBJ1-6; unclear D gene. The CDR3 has 16 amino acids. CDR1 MDHEN and CDR2 SYDVKM come from the germline V gene. CDR3 in DNA: TGTGCCTGCAGCCCCACAAAGGCCCCTTATAATTCACCCCTCCACTTT. Encoded protein: CACSPTKAPYNSPLHF.

The chain joins TRBV20-1 to TRBJ2-3; D is perhaps TRBD2 (6 bases). The CDR3 consists of 13 residues. Germline loops: CDR1 DFQATT, CDR2 SNEGSKA (reference sequence). CDR3 nucleotide sequence: TGCGCGTGGGATAGCGGAGTAACAGATACGCAGTATTTT. This gives the protein CAWDSGVTDTQYF.

The chain carries TRBV5-1 and TRBJ2-7; no definite D call. This CDR3 has 12 residues. Between the trimmed V and J ends, which lost 4 bases and 0 bases, there was a span of 5 bases. Germline V lookup: CDR1 SGHRS, CDR2 YFSETQ. In DNA, the CDR3 is TGCGCCAGCAGCAGCCTCTCCTACGAGCAGTACTTC. Translating gives CASSSLSYEQYF.

The V and J genes are TRBV20-1 and TRBJ1-1, with 7 bases identical to TRBD1. The ends lost 7 bases at V and 10 bases at J; junction bases unmatched: 6. CDR3 length: 10 amino acids. The germline V gene has CDR1 DFQATT and CDR2 SNEGSKA (reference sequence). DNA for the CDR3: TGCAGTGACTTACAGGGGAGAGCTTTCTTT. This codes for CSDLQGRAFF.

This clonotype was counted ten times or more. This chain uses TRBV24-1 with TRBJ2-1; no definite D call. Germline CDR1 and CDR2: KGHDR and SFDVKD. V was shortened by 4 bases and J by 6 bases, with 15 bases between the two germline ends. The CDR3 is 15 amino acids. The CDR3 DNA sequence: TGTGCCACCAGTGACCCACAGCAATGGGGCAATGAGCAGTTCTTC. Encoded protein: CATSDPQQWGNEQFF.